The clone carrying this TCR beta chain was recorded many times. Its matching antigen is unknown. Compared with germline, one end of the junction differs, possibly owing to a read error. Other autoimmune diseases, uncontrolled infections, pregnancy or lactation excluded patients from enrollment. The authors used Ficoll-Paque density gradient centrifugation to separate PBMCs. The input was around 9 ml of fresh peripheral blood. This record belongs to a study of Graves' ophthalmopathy and Graves' hyperthyroidism. Study-wide context: Peripheral blood sampling preceded any treatment and occurred at initial diagnosis.

Study observations and caveats: Ophthalmopathy progression was predicted by the model at less than 71% sensitivity and 72.22% specificity.

Germline V gene lookup returns CDR1 SQVTM and CDR2 ANQGSEA. This CDR3 has 14 residues. Researchers took RNA transcripts and amplified TCR beta CDR3 regions from them. First-round RT-PCR used HTBI primers; second-round multiplex PCR followed. TCRdb recomputed calls from the multiplex PCR reads with MiXCR, one row per CDR3 protein. The sample includes fewer than 400,000 distinct CDR3 sequences, about 16% of them seen just once. The sequencing input was peripheral blood. The J gene is TRBJ1-2, the V gene TRBV29-1, with D maybe TRBD1 (6 bases). The TCR originated in a woman between 18 and 29 years old with Graves' ophthalmopathy. CDR3 DNA sequence: TGCAGCGTCGCGATGGGGGGGCCCACCTATGGCCACACCTTC. It yields the protein CSVAMGGPTYGHTF. The variable domain in full, with the rest retrieved from reference TRBV29-1 and TRBJ1-2, is SAVISQKPSRDICQRGTSLTIQCQVDSQVTMMFWYRQQPGQSLTLIATANQGSEATYESGFVIDKFPISRPNLTFSTLTVSNMSPEDSSIYLCSVAMGGPTYGHTFGSGTRLTVV.